These 2 T cell receptor beta chains were sequenced from one sample in a study of shared clonotypes between healthy human individuals. Generated by immunoSEQ multiplex PCR, the TCRdb table keeps only in-frame clones and is missing some. The top ten hold roughly 0.13% of the sample, which has more than 2 million clones, approximately 95% seen once. Sequencing was carried out using naive CD4+ T cells sorted from blood. The sample's subset: CD45RA+ positively selected. These receptors originate from a man younger than 30 in good health.

Regarding this clone: The sample holds other DNA sequences that translate to the same CDR3. The rearrangement joins TRBV9 to TRBJ1-1; no clear D gene. The germline V gene has CDR1 SGDLS and CDR2 YYNGEE. This CDR3 spans 13 amino acids. V was shortened by 1 base and J by 1 base, with 5 bases between the two germline ends. The CDR3 DNA reads TGTGCCAGCAGCGTAACAGCGAACACTGAAGCTTTCTTT. Amino acid sequence: CASSVTANTEAFF.

As concerns this clone: At the DNA level, this CDR3 is encoded by other sequences in the same sample as well. The chain employs TRBV30 and TRBJ2-6; perhaps TRBD2 as D (5 bases). The germline V gene encodes CDR1 GTSNPN and CDR2 SVGIG (reference sequence). CDR3 size: 14 residues. V lost 5 bases and J 0 bases, leaving 8 bases between the germline ends. DNA of the CDR3: TGTGCCTGGGATCGGGGCTCTGGGGCCAACGTCCTGACTTTC. Translated: CAWDRGSGANVLTF.